The rows below give T cell receptor beta chains drawn from one sample of a study of T-cell memory formation after mild COVID-19. TCRdb passed the 5' RACE reads through MiXCR, listing each CDR3 protein once. The repertoire includes about 400,000 distinct CDR3 sequences, approximately 19% of them detected once, and 20% to 25% sits in the top ten. Material for sequencing was PBMCs or a T cell subset sorted from them (not recorded which). These receptor sequences come from a man aged 18 to 29 who had mild COVID-19 (a few samples of this study predate the infection). Cell type and time point are not known. CDR3s include the opening cysteine and the closing phenylalanine or tryptophan. Each record gives: J gene, clone size, D gene, V gene, CDR3 length, CDR3 protein, CDR3 DNA. The D gene is left open where the match is weak. Part of the rows lack a size; the others show once, few, many or a class for expanded clones.

TRBJ2-2,-,TRBD1,TRBV6-1,15,CASIAQGGSGRELFF,TGTGCCAGCATAGCACAGGGGGGATCAGGCCGGGAGCTGTTTTTT
TRBJ1-5,few,-,TRBV5-1,14,CASSLAGMDQPQHF,TGCGCCAGCAGCTTAGCGGGTATGGATCAGCCCCAGCATTTT
TRBJ1-2,many,-,TRBV30,12,CAWRPEFYGYTF,TGTGCCTGGAGACCCGAATTCTATGGCTACACCTTC
TRBJ2-3,many,-,TRBV6-5,13,CASSYGGTDTQYF,TGTGCCAGCAGTTACGGGGGCACAGATACGCAGTATTTT
TRBJ2-3,-,-,TRBV6-1,17,CASSSRQGKVDTDTQYF,TGTGCCAGCAGCTCTCGGCAGGGAAAAGTGGACACAGATACGCAGTATTTT
TRBJ2-1,few,-,TRBV7-2,14,CASSSDWGYYEQFF,TGTGCCAGCAGCTCCGATTGGGGGTATTATGAGCAGTTCTTC
TRBJ2-1,few,TRBD2,TRBV19,18,CASSSLLAVLSSYNEQFF,TGTGCCAGTAGTAGCCTACTAGCGGTGTTGAGCTCCTACAATGAGCAGTTCTTC
TRBJ2-5,few,-,TRBV4-1,15,CASSRIGAAPETQYF,TGCGCCAGCAGCCGTATAGGGGCCGCCCCAGAGACCCAGTACTTC
TRBJ2-1,-,-,TRBV7-2,12,CASSLEAGRQFF,TGTGCCAGCAGCTTAGAGGCCGGCCGGCAGTTCTTC
TRBJ1-2,-,TRBD1,TRBV7-9,14,CASSFSGGDYGYTF,TGTGCCAGCAGCTTTTCAGGGGGGGACTATGGCTACACCTTC
TRBJ2-4,-,TRBD1,TRBV4-1,18,CASSRGQGSVAAKNIQYF,TGCGCCAGCAGCCGCGGACAGGGGAGCGTGGCGGCCAAAAACATTCAGTACTTC
TRBJ2-6,-,-,TRBV6-2/TRBV6-3,16,CASSYGREYGANVLTF,TGTGCCAGCAGTTACGGCAGGGAGTATGGGGCCAACGTCCTGACTTTC
TRBJ2-7,once,TRBD2,TRBV12-3/TRBV12-4,15,CASSLIPSGAYEQYF,TGTGCCAGCAGTTTAATTCCTAGCGGGGCCTACGAGCAGTACTTC
TRBJ2-5,-,-,TRBV18,13,CASSPGMGETQYF,TGTGCCAGCTCACCGGGGATGGGGGAGACCCAGTACTTC
TRBJ2-7,-,TRBD1,TRBV6-2/TRBV6-3,16,CASSYLPGQGLFEQYF,TGTGCCAGCAGTTACCTTCCGGGACAGGGTCTCTTCGAGCAGTACTTC
TRBJ1-2,-,-,TRBV4-2,14,CASSQGTVGYGYTF,TGTGCCAGCAGCCAAGGGACCGTGGGCTATGGCTACACCTTC
TRBJ2-2,many,-,TRBV2,13,CASRKDPTGELFF,TGTGCCAGCAGAAAGGATCCCACCGGGGAGCTGTTTTTT
TRBJ2-1,many,TRBD2,TRBV29-1,13,CSVSPSGGNEQFF,TGCAGCGTTTCACCTAGCGGGGGAAATGAGCAGTTCTTC
TRBJ2-7,few,TRBD2,TRBV7-9,17,CASSLASGAGASYEQYF,TGTGCCAGCAGCTTAGCGTCGGGAGCGGGGGCGTCCTACGAGCAGTACTTC
TRBJ2-3,few,TRBD2,TRBV29-1,17,CSVEGYLTSGETDTQYF,TGCAGCGTTGAAGGGTATCTGACTAGCGGGGAGACAGATACGCAGTATTTT
TRBJ1-2,-,-,TRBV20-1,16,CSAGGYGTPRNYGYTF,TGCAGTGCCGGGGGCTACGGGACTCCGAGGAACTATGGCTACACCTTC
TRBJ1-1,-,TRBD1,TRBV2,15,CASSDGQGPNTEAFF,TGTGCCAGCAGCGACGGACAGGGGCCGAACACTGAAGCTTTCTTT
TRBJ2-2,many,-,TRBV20-1,14,CSASEGRDTGELFF,TGCAGTGCTAGTGAGGGACGGGACACCGGGGAGCTGTTTTTT
TRBJ2-2,-,TRBD2,TRBV3-1,14,CASSPRLAGGELFF,TGTGCCAGCAGCCCCCGGTTAGCGGGCGGGGAGCTGTTTTTT
TRBJ1-1,few,TRBD1,TRBV7-2,13,CASSFIGQGEAFF,TGTGCCAGCAGCTTTATCGGACAGGGAGAAGCTTTCTTT
TRBJ1-4,-,-,TRBV25-1,12,CASKATNEKLFF,TGTGCCAGTAAGGCAACTAATGAAAAACTGTTTTTT
TRBJ2-3,-,TRBD1,TRBV18,15,CASSPPGQGTDTQYF,TGTGCCAGCTCACCTCCGGGACAGGGCACAGATACGCAGTATTTT
TRBJ2-3,-,TRBD2,TRBV29-1,12,CSLRGGADTQYF,TGCAGCTTACGCGGGGGGGCAGATACGCAGTATTTT
TRBJ1-4,few,TRBD1,TRBV12-3/TRBV12-4,13,CASSPGTGEKLFF,TGTGCCAGCAGTCCCGGGACAGGGGAAAAACTGTTTTTT
TRBJ2-1,few,TRBD1,TRBV28,13,CASSSGQVRRQFF,TGTGCCAGCAGTTCGGGACAGGTCCGCAGGCAGTTCTTC
TRBJ1-1,many,-,TRBV3-1,12,CASSHEGTEAFF,TGTGCCAGCAGCCACGAGGGAACTGAAGCTTTCTTT
TRBJ1-2,-,TRBD1,TRBV28,13,CASSGGQGGGYTF,TGTGCCAGCAGTGGGGGACAGGGCGGTGGCTACACCTTC
TRBJ2-4,-,-,TRBV3-1,18,CASSQDHRQGLAKNIQYF,TGTGCCAGCAGCCAAGATCATAGGCAGGGGCTAGCCAAAAACATTCAGTACTTC
TRBJ1-1,many,-,TRBV5-1,13,CASSLEGPREAFF,TGCGCCAGCAGCTTGGAGGGGCCTCGCGAAGCTTTCTTT
TRBJ1-2,-,-,TRBV9,15,CASSAQTGPNYGYTF,TGTGCCAGCAGCGCCCAGACAGGCCCGAACTATGGCTACACCTTC
TRBJ1-1,-,TRBD1,TRBV30,15,CAWTFRGLMNTEAFF,TGTGCCTGGACATTCAGGGGGCTAATGAACACTGAAGCTTTCTTT
TRBJ2-1,-,TRBD1,TRBV4-1,16,CASSQGGTAPVVEQFF,TGCGCCAGCAGCCAAGGGGGGACAGCCCCCGTTGTGGAGCAGTTCTTC
TRBJ2-3,few,-,TRBV7-2,16,CASSLPGGRDTDTQYF,TGTGCCAGCAGCCTACCCGGGGGCCGAGACACAGATACGCAGTATTTT
TRBJ2-7,few,TRBD1,TRBV5-6,15,CASSPLDRGSYEQYF,TGTGCCAGCAGCCCCCTGGACAGGGGCTCCTACGAGCAGTACTTC
TRBJ2-7,-,TRBD2,TRBV7-9,17,CASSLTGFTGGAYEQYF,TGTGCCAGCAGCCTGACCGGCTTCACGGGGGGGGCCTACGAGCAGTACTTC
TRBJ1-1,many,-,TRBV6-5,14,CASSSIGRNTEAFF,TGTGCCAGCAGTTCGATAGGGAGGAACACTGAAGCTTTCTTT
TRBJ1-5,-,-,TRBV14,14,CASSQEGGNQPQHF,TGTGCCAGCAGCCAAGAGGGAGGCAATCAGCCCCAGCATTTT
TRBJ2-7,many,-,TRBV5-1,16,CASSLAGDEGSYEQYF,TGCGCCAGCAGCTTGGCTGGCGACGAGGGAAGCTACGAGCAGTACTTC
TRBJ2-2,few,-,TRBV5-1,13,CASRLMNTGELFF,TGCGCCAGCAGACTCATGAACACCGGGGAGCTGTTTTTT
TRBJ2-6,few,-,TRBV19,15,CASSIISAGANVLTF,TGTGCCAGTAGTATCATATCTGCTGGGGCCAACGTCCTGACTTTC
TRBJ2-1,-,-,TRBV6-1,14,CASTVGRPTNGNFF,TGTGCCAGCACCGTGGGGCGGCCTACGAATGGCAACTTCTTC
TRBJ2-7,-,-,TRBV6-1,13,CASSDRGAYEQYF,TGTGCCAGCAGTGACAGGGGAGCCTACGAGCAGTACTTC
TRBJ2-1,few,TRBD2,TRBV7-2,16,CASSGWTSGGDNEQFF,TGTGCCAGCAGCGGGTGGACTAGCGGGGGGGACAATGAGCAGTTCTTC
TRBJ1-1,few,-,TRBV27,12,CASIGGNTEAFF,TGTGCCAGCATAGGGGGGAACACTGAAGCTTTCTTT
TRBJ2-1,-,-,TRBV4-2,14,CASSQGRDNNEQFF,TGTGCCAGCAGCCAGGGAAGGGATAACAATGAGCAGTTCTTC
TRBJ2-7,few,-,TRBV4-3,15,CASSQAYGAYYEQYF,TGCGCCAGCAGCCAAGCCTACGGGGCTTACTACGAGCAGTACTTC